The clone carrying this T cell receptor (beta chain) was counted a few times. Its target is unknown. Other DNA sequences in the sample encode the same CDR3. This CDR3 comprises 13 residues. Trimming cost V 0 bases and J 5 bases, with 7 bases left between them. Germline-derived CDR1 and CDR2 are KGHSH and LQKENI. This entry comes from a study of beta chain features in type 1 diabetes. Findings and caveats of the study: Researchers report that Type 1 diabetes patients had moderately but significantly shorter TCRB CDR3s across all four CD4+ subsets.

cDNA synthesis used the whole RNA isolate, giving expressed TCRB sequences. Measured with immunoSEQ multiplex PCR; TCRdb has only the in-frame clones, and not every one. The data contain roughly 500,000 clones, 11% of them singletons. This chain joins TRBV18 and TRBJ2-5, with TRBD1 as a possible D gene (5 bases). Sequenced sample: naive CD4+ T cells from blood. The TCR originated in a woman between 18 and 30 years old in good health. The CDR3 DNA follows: TGTGCCAGCTCACCACCGCCAGGGGAGACCCAGTACTTC. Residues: CASSPPPGETQYF.